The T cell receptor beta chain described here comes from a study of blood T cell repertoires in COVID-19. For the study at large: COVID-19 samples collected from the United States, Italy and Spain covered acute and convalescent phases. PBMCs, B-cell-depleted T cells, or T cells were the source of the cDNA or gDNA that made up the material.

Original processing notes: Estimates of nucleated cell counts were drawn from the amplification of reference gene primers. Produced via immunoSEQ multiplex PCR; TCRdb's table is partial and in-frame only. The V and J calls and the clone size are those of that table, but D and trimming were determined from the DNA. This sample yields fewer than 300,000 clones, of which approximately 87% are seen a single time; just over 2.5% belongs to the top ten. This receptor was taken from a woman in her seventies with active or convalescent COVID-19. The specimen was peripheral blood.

The CDR3 sequence is CASSTITGSSKYF. As DNA, the CDR3 is TGTGCCAGCAGCACTATTACTGGGTCCTCTAAGTATTTT. V is TRBV14 and J is TRBJ2-3; D uncertain. The germline CDR1 and CDR2 sequences are SGHDN and FVKESK. Between the trimmed V and J ends, which lost 5 bases and 13 bases, there was a span of 19 bases. The CDR3 spans 13 residues.